The next 14 T cell receptor beta chains were all read from a single sample in a study of blood T cells in healthy people across ages. A J-beta primer mix and a sample-barcoded 5' primer were used in a second PCR of roughly 6 to 11 cycles. Each CDR3 protein gets one entry after TCRdb re-called the 5' RACE reads with MiXCR. The sample has 800,000 or so distinct CDR3 sequences, around 25% seen once. Another study also made use of these data, one on T cells of mothers and their children.

Sequencing input: blood. The receptors derive from a boy between 10 and 17 years old in good health.

This clonotype turned up a few times. This chain connects TRBV2 to TRBJ2-2; D is unresolved. This CDR3 region has 13 residues. V gave up 3 bases and J gave up 5 bases, with 7 bases separating them. The germline V gene has CDR1 SNHLY and CDR2 FYNNEI. In nucleotides, the CDR3 is TGTGCCAGCAGTGACACGGTTACCGGGGAGCTGTTTTTT. Residues: CASSDTVTGELFF.

This clonotype showed up just a few times. This sequence joins TRBV20-1 and TRBJ2-7, with D perhaps matching TRBD1 (7 bases). The length of the CDR3 is 15 residues. V lost 6 bases, J lost 3 bases, and 21 bases lay in between. The germline CDR1 and CDR2 sequences are DFQATT and SNEGSKA (reference sequence). In DNA form, the CDR3 reads TGCAGTGCCCCGAAACCAGGCGGGACAGTCTACGAGCAGTACTTC. This codes for CSAPKPGGTVYEQYF.

This clonotype was observed a handful of times. The CDR3 sequence: CASSSSSVSNQPQHF. The CDR3 region has the DNA TGTGCCAGCAGCTCCTCCTCAGTTAGCAATCAGCCCCAGCATTTT. The chain is built from TRBV12-3 or TRBV12-4 and TRBJ1-5; no definite D call. This CDR3 contains 15 residues. The V gene lost 6 bases and the J gene lost 0 bases, with 12 bases spanning the gap.

The rearrangement joins TRBV7-8 to TRBJ2-5, with 8 bases that match TRBD1. The J call may not be correct, given that the DNA end is closer to TRBJ2-1. CDR3 length equals 16 residues. The germline gives CDR1 SGHVS, CDR2 FQNEAQ. CDR3 bases: TGTGCCAGCAGCTTGCCGGGACAGGATCAAATCAATGAGCAGTTCTTC. Its translation is CASSLPGQDQINEQFF.

This rearrangement joins TRBV9 to TRBJ1-1; 8 bases fit TRBD1. The CDR3 totals 14 residues. The V gene's germline CDR1 is SGDLS and CDR2 YYNGEE. The V segment lost 4 bases and the J segment 4 bases; nucleotides outside the gene matches: 6. Here the CDR3 reads CASSSLTGATEAFF. The CDR3 DNA reads as TGTGCCAGCAGCTCGCTGACAGGGGCCACTGAAGCTTTCTTT.

In its sample, this clonotype was seen a few times. The chain couples TRBV7-9 to TRBJ2-7; TRBD1 aligns across 7 bases. With 5 bases clipped from V and 3 bases from J, the junction kept 7 bases outside the gene matches. Germline V gene sequence: CDR1 SEHNR, CDR2 FQNEAQ (reference sequence). This CDR3 spans 14 amino acids. CDR3 coding DNA: TGTGCCAGCAGCACGACAGGGATCTACTACGAGCAGTACTTC. As protein: CASSTTGIYYEQYF.

This clonotype has only a few counts. CDR3 region: CSVAGRQNTEAFF. The CDR3 DNA reads as TGCAGCGTGGCGGGCAGACAGAACACTGAAGCTTTCTTT. V is TRBV29-1 and J is TRBJ1-1; D uncertain. CDR3 size: 13 residues. Germline values: CDR1 SQVTM, CDR2 ANQGSEA. Trimming took off 6 bases at V and 1 base at J, with 12 bases between the two ends.

This chain uses TRBV6-5 with TRBJ1-1; D is unclear. The CDR3 sequence is 11 residues long. Germline loops: CDR1 MNHEY, CDR2 SVGAGI. The V gene lost 6 bases and the J gene lost 11 bases, with 13 bases spanning the gap. The CDR3 nucleotides are TGTGCCAGCAGAAACCTAGTCAGGGCTTTCTTT. Translated: CASRNLVRAFF.

Only a few counts were recorded for this clonotype. The CDR3 sequence: CATSREGYQPQHF. The CDR3 DNA follows: TGTGCCACCAGCAGAGAGGGGTATCAGCCCCAGCATTTT. This rearrangement joins TRBV15 to TRBJ1-5; no clear D. The V gene lost 0 bases and the J gene lost 5 bases, with 5 bases spanning the gap. This CDR3 spans 13 amino acids. Germline CDR1 reads LNHNV; CDR2 reads YYDKDF (reference sequence).

The chain carries TRBV7-9 and TRBJ2-7; a weak D match, TRBD2 (5 bases). V was shortened by 8 bases and J by 4 bases, with 18 bases between the two germline ends. Germline loops: CDR1 SEHNR, CDR2 FQNEAQ (reference sequence). This CDR3 contains 14 residues. CDR3 sequence reads: CASGLTGNGYEQYF. The DNA of the CDR3 is TGTGCCAGCGGTCTAACCGGGAATGGATACGAGCAGTACTTC.

This clonotype has more than one count but fewer than ten. This rearrangement joins TRBV5-1 to TRBJ2-7; D is uncertain. Trimming removed 6 bases from V and 7 bases from J, with 17 bases in between. The CDR3 contains 13 residues. CDR1 is SGHRS and CDR2 is YFSETQ in the germline V gene. The CDR3 sequence is CASTENPLSEQYF. CDR3 DNA: TGCGCCAGCACAGAAAACCCACTTTCGGAGCAGTACTTC.

This clonotype has only a few counts. The chain couples TRBV6-4 to TRBJ2-5; D ambiguous. V was trimmed by 2 bases and J by 2 bases, leaving 3 bases between them. CDR1 and CDR2 from the germline V gene are MRHNA and SNTAGT. This CDR3 contains 12 residues. The CDR3 DNA sequence: TGTGCCAGCAGTGACAGGCAAGAGACCCAGTACTTC. Its protein product is CASSDRQETQYF.

The J gene is TRBJ2-3, the V gene TRBV7-2; D uncertain. This CDR3 is 14 amino acids long. Germline CDR1 SGHTA, CDR2 FQGNSA. V was pared by 5 bases and J by 6 bases, with 15 bases between. The DNA of the CDR3 is TGTGCCAGCAGCATGACTGTCCGACTGGATACGCAGTATTTT. Amino acids: CASSMTVRLDTQYF.

In its sample, this clonotype was seen a few times. The V call is TRBV7-2, the J call TRBJ2-5; TRBD2 agrees at 9 bases. Judging by the DNA end, TRBJ2-7 fits better; the J call may be wrong. Germline values: CDR1 SGHTA, CDR2 FQGNSA. This CDR3 spans 18 amino acids. The CDR3 DNA reads as TGTGCCAGCAGCTATTGGCCGCGGGGGGGTAGCGGGAGCTCCGAGCAGTACTTC. Amino acids: CASSYWPRGGSGSSEQYF.